This TCR beta chain was sequenced during a study of graft-versus-host responses after intestinal transplantation. Across the study: Isolated intestinal, liver-intestinal, or multivisceral transplants were what recipients had.

Method: immunoSEQ multiplex PCR; TCRdb's copy keeps in-frame clones and lacks some. The sample holds about 43,000 clones, approximately 95% seen once. The V end was cut by 0 bases, the J end by 5 bases, with 7 bases between. The V gene's germline CDR1 is SNHLY and CDR2 FYNNEI. The CDR3 totals 13 residues. The specimen comprised PBMCs, sampled approximately 350 days after intestinal transplant. The receptor comes from a human patient who received an intestinal transplant, so some T cells may come from the graft donor. V and J are TRBV2 and TRBJ2-5; D gene ambiguous. CDR3 region: CASSEAAEETQYF. The CDR3 DNA sequence: TGTGCCAGCAGTGAAGCTGCTGAGGAGACCCAGTACTTC. Looking up the rest from reference TRBV2 and TRBJ2-5 gives the full variable domain: EPEVTQTPSHQVTQMGQEVILRCVPISNHLYFYWYRQILGQKVEFLVSFYNNEISEKSEIFDDQFSVERPDGSNFTLKIRSTKLEDSAMYFCASSEAAEETQYFGPGTRLLVL.